The clone carrying this T cell receptor (beta chain) appeared once. Trimming left V 1 base short and J 0 bases short, with 10 bases between. CDR3 size: 16 residues. Germline V gene sequence: CDR1 MDHEN, CDR2 SYDVKM. These data belong to a study of blood T cell repertoires in COVID-19. About the research overall: Italy, Spain and the United States were the sources of the convalescent and acute COVID-19 samples. Sample material is recorded as cDNA or gDNA derived from T cells, B-cell-depleted T cells, or PBMCs.

Original processing notes: Estimation of nucleated cell counts was performed using reference gene primer amplification. The protocol was immunoSEQ multiplex PCR, while the TCRdb copy is restricted to in-frame clones and leaves out a portion. That table furnishes V, J and clone size, whereas the DNA furnished D and trimming. The data show about 240,000 clones, roughly four fifths seen once. This TCR was recovered from a woman aged 80 or over with acute or convalescent COVID-19. Sequences were obtained from peripheral blood. The V and J genes are TRBV28 and TRBJ1-3; D is perhaps TRBD1 (5 bases). The CDR3 bases are TGTGCCAGCAGTTTATTTAGGGGATCCTCTGGAAACACCATATATTTT. Protein sequence: CASSLFRGSSGNTIYF.